The clone carrying this T cell receptor (beta chain) came up many times. The entry originates in a study of early T cells in non-severe SARS-CoV-2 infection. TCRdb processed the 5' RACE reads anew with MiXCR; each CDR3 protein has one entry. The sample contains tens of thousands of distinct CDR3 sequences, under 7% of which appear only once. Trimming took 5 bases from V and 2 from J, leaving 14 bases between them. CDR3 size: 15 residues. Germline V gene lookup returns CDR1 MGHDK and CDR2 SYGVNS. The sequence was collected from an adult who was a healthcare worker with PCR-confirmed SARS-CoV-2 infection or an uninfected control (not recorded which). The input for sequencing was whole blood, taken at baseline. This sequence joins TRBV25-1 and TRBJ2-3; no definite D call. The CDR3 nucleotides read TGTGCCAGCAGTCTCTATTTGTCGGACACAGATACGCAGTATTTT. Its translation is CASSLYLSDTDTQYF.